These 15 T cell receptor beta chains were all obtained from the same sample, sequenced in a study of cytomegalovirus exposure and HLA in healthy donors. PCR was performed using 60 Vbeta and 13 Jbeta primers. Using immunoSEQ multiplex PCR, the repertoire was profiled, and TCRdb retains in-frame clones only, with some absent. The sample includes some 97,000 clones, around 75% seen only once; the top ten take under 5.5%. Sequences were obtained from PBMCs. The receptors were sampled from a woman younger than 35 in good health and CMV-seropositive.

The chain has TRBV28 and TRBJ2-1, with D perhaps TRBD1 (5 bases). The germline gives CDR1 MDHEN, CDR2 SYDVKM. V was clipped by 3 bases and J by 5 bases, with 8 bases between them. This CDR3 region has 13 residues. DNA of the CDR3: TGTGCCAGCAGTTTCCCAGGGAACAATGAGCAGTTCTTC. It is translated as CASSFPGNNEQFF.

In the case of this clone: Compared with germline, one end of the junction differs, possibly owing to a read error. The chain links TRBV11-3 to TRBJ2-7, with 7 bases matching TRBD1. The germline CDR1 and CDR2 sequences are SGHNT and YENEEA. This CDR3 has 14 residues. CDR3 nucleotide sequence: TGTGCCAGCAGCTTAGGACAGGGAAACTACAAGCAGTACTTC. This sequence encodes CASSLGQGNYKQYF. The entire variable domain, with the rest obtained from reference TRBV11-3 and TRBJ2-7, is as follows: EAGVVQSPRYKIIEKKQPVAFWCNPISGHNTLYWYLQNLGQGPELLIRYENEEAVDDSQLPKDRFSAERLKGVDSTLKIQPAELGDSAVYLCASSLGQGNYKQYFGPGTRLTVT.

This clone was seen more than once but under ten times. This chain connects TRBV18 to TRBJ1-2, with D unclear. Germline V gives CDR1 KGHSH, CDR2 LQKENI. V dropped 1 base and J dropped 4 bases, with 10 bases sitting between them. The CDR3 runs 14 residues. The CDR3 loop is CASSPQGEGYGYTF. CDR3 bases: TGTGCCAGCTCACCACAGGGTGAGGGCTATGGCTACACCTTC.

This clone was counted only a few times. The genes are TRBV19 and TRBJ1-5, with TRBD1 identical over 7 bases. The trim removed 3 bases at V and 6 bases at J, leaving 17 bases unmatched. This CDR3 region has 18 residues. Germline V gives CDR1 LNHDA, CDR2 SQIVND (reference sequence). The CDR3: CASSIVTGTIGGSQPQHF. For the CDR3, the DNA is TGTGCCAGTAGTATCGTGACAGGGACCATAGGGGGGAGTCAGCCCCAGCATTTT.

This chain connects TRBV4-3 to TRBJ2-1, with TRBD2 identical over 8 bases. The ends lost 1 base at V and 1 base at J; junction bases unmatched: 12. This CDR3 has 19 residues. CDR1 and CDR2 from the germline V gene are LGHNA and YSLEER. The CDR3 loop reads CASSQGKGRTSGSYNEQFF. In DNA form, the CDR3 reads TGCGCCAGCAGCCAAGGAAAAGGCCGAACTAGCGGTTCCTACAATGAGCAGTTCTTC.

This rearrangement joins TRBV6-5 to TRBJ2-2; possibly TRBD2 for D (5 bases). CDR3 length: 10 amino acids. Trimming took 11 bases from V and 6 from J, leaving 7 bases between them. CDR1 MNHEY and CDR2 SVGAGI come from the germline V gene. CDR3 loop: CAAGSGELFF. The CDR3 nucleotides are TGTGCCGCGGGTTCCGGGGAGCTGTTTTTT.

CDR3 nucleotides: TGTGCCAGCAGCAGGGACACAGATACGCAGTATTTT. Amino acid sequence: CASSRDTDTQYF. The chain recombines TRBV28 with TRBJ2-3; D perhaps matches TRBD1 (5 bases). Germline V CDR1 and CDR2: MDHEN, SYDVKM. V was trimmed by 6 bases and J by 2 bases, leaving 6 bases between them. This CDR3 is 12 amino acids long.

This clone was seen only a few times. The J gene is TRBJ2-5, the V gene TRBV5-6; D may be TRBD2 (7 bases). The J call is doubtful: the DNA matches TRBJ2-7 better. Germline loops: CDR1 SGHDT, CDR2 YYEEEE. The CDR3 sequence is 14 residues long. CDR3 sequence: CASSLEGGQYEQYF. The CDR3 nucleotides are TGTGCCAGCAGCTTGGAGGGGGGGCAGTACGAGCAGTACTTC.

The chain carries TRBV7-6 and TRBJ2-1; 7 bases agree with TRBD2. The CDR3 has 15 residues. Germline V lookup: CDR1 SGHVS, CDR2 FNYEAQ. V dropped 2 bases and J dropped 7; count of bases not matched to a gene: 8. The CDR3 is CASSLRSGMGNEQFF. The DNA of the CDR3 is TGTGCCAGCAGCTTAAGAAGCGGGATGGGGAATGAGCAGTTCTTC.

The chain is built from TRBV7-8 and TRBJ2-1, with 10 positions matching TRBD2. This CDR3 is 15 amino acids long. V was clipped by 8 bases and J by 8 bases; unmatched bases: 12. Per germline, CDR1 SGHVS and CDR2 FQNEAQ. CDR3 coding DNA: TGTGCCAGCGTGCATCTAGCGGGAGTGATCGATGAGCAGTTCTTC. Encoded protein: CASVHLAGVIDEQFF. The variable domain in full, completed from reference TRBV7-8 and TRBJ2-1, reads GAGVSQSPRYKVAKRGQDVALRCDPISGHVSLFWYQQALGQGPEFLTYFQNEAQLDKSGLPSDRFFAERPEGSVSTLKIQRTQQEDSAVYLCASVHLAGVIDEQFFGPGTRLTVL.

The rearrangement uses TRBV19 and TRBJ2-7; 9 bases fit TRBD2. The CDR3 is 14 amino acids. V dropped 7 bases and J dropped 2; count of bases not matched to a gene: 6. From germline, CDR1 is LNHDA and CDR2 SQIVND (reference sequence). CDR3 sequence: CASKVVAGAYEQYF. In DNA form, the CDR3 reads TGTGCCAGTAAGGTGGTAGCGGGAGCCTACGAGCAGTACTTC. Full variable domain (missing parts from reference TRBV19 and TRBJ2-7): DGGITQSPKYLFRKEGQNVTLSCEQNLNHDAMYWYRQDPGQGLRLIYYSQIVNDFQKGDIAEGYSVSREKKESFPLTVTSAQKNPTAFYLCASKVVAGAYEQYFGPGTRLTVT.

The chain employs TRBV27 and TRBJ2-7; 10 nucleotides align to TRBD1. Looked up from germline, CDR1 is MNHEY and CDR2 is SMNVEV (reference sequence). The J segment lost 2 bases and the V segment lost 6 bases, leaving 4 bases of the junction unmatched. The length of the CDR3 is 14 residues. The CDR3 protein is CASRFGQGAYEQYF. Written as DNA, the CDR3 is TGTGCCAGCAGGTTTGGACAGGGGGCCTACGAGCAGTACTTC.

This clone was observed once. The chain links TRBV9 to TRBJ2-1; tentative D call: TRBD2 (6 bases). Trimming pared 0 bases from V and 5 bases from J, leaving 18 bases between. Per germline, CDR1 SGDLS and CDR2 YYNGEE. The CDR3 length is 17 residues. DNA of the CDR3: TGTGCCAGCAGCGTAGGACTGGCCCCAGGCGGGGACAATGAGCAGTTCTTC. It yields the protein CASSVGLAPGGDNEQFF. Full variable domain (outside the CDR3, taken from reference TRBV9 and TRBJ2-1): DSGVTQTPKHLITATGQRVTLRCSPRSGDLSVYWYQQSLDQGLQFLIQYYNGEERAKGNILERFSAQQFPDLHSELNLSSLELGDSALYFCASSVGLAPGGDNEQFFGPGTRLTVL.

This clone appeared a single time. The chain carries TRBV30 and TRBJ2-5; 9 positions match TRBD1. The CDR3 covers 13 residues. Losses at the gene ends were 2 bases for V and 5 bases for J; bases not matched to a gene: 3. Per the germline V gene, CDR1 is GTSNPN and CDR2 is SVGIG (reference sequence). In DNA form, the CDR3 reads TGTGCCTGGAGTCGGGACAGGGTGGAGACCCAGTACTTC. Amino acid sequence: CAWSRDRVETQYF.

The chain combines TRBV18 with TRBJ2-2; 8 nucleotides match TRBD1. The V segment lost 0 bases and the J segment 4 bases; nucleotides outside the gene matches: 4. This CDR3 has 16 amino acids. Per germline, CDR1 KGHSH and CDR2 LQKENI. Here the CDR3 reads CASSPPRDRITGELFF. CDR3 bases: TGTGCCAGCTCACCACCGCGGGACAGGATCACCGGGGAGCTGTTTTTT.